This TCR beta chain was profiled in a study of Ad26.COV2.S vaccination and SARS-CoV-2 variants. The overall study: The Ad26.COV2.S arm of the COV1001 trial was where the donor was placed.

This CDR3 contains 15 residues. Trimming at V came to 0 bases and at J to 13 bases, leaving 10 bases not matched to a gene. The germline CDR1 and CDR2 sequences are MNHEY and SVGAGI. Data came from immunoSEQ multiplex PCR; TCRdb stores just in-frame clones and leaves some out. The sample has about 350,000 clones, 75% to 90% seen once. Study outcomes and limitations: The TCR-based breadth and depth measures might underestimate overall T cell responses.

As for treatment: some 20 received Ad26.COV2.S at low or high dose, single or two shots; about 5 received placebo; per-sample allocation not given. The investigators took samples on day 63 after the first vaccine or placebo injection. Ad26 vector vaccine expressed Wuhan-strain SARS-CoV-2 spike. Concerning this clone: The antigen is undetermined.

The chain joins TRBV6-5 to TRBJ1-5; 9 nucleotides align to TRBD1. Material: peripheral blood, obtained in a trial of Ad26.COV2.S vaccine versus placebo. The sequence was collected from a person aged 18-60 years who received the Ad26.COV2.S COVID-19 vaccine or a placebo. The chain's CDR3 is CASSYSGQGRRFQHF. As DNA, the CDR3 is TGTGCCAGCAGTTACTCAGGACAGGGGCGTAGGTTTCAGCATTTT.